This section outlines one TCR beta chain sequence together with its context. This sample is part of a study of patients and donors after allogeneic stem cell transplantation. The CDR3 is made up of 15 amino acids. CDR1 is LGHDT and CDR2 is YNNKEL in the germline V gene (reference sequence). Trimming removed 0 bases from V and 7 bases from J, with 13 bases in between. In TCRdb, the RT-PCR reads were re-called with MiXCR into one record per CDR3 protein. Among 400,000 to 500,000 distinct CDR3 sequences listed, approximately 16% were seen once. The rearrangement links TRBV3-1 to TRBJ2-1; D possibly corresponds to TRBD2 (6 bases). The TCR originated in a human donor who was either an allogeneic HSCT recipient or a stem cell or donor lymphocyte infusion donor (not recorded which). It is not recorded whose cells these are; they may come from a transplant donor. The material sequenced was blood, either unsorted or a sorted T cell fraction (not recorded which). The CDR3 reads CASSQDVGGWNEQFF. The CDR3 DNA is TGTGCCAGCAGCCAAGATGTCGGGGGATGGAATGAGCAGTTCTTC.